The clone carrying this TCR beta chain has more than one count but fewer than ten. Its target is unknown. Per germline, CDR1 KGHSH and CDR2 LQKENI. Trimming cost V 3 bases and J 0 bases; bases outside gene matches: 7. The CDR3 runs 17 residues. This sample stems from a study of human T cells and chemical hapten exposure. As to time point: pre-sensitization, week 0. Treatment of the sample: therapeutic diphenylcyclopropenone sensitization with weekly scalp DPC. Whole-study results and caveats: No alteration of TCRs above 1 in 1000 frequency was seen with DPC sensitization.

Library construction involved attaching unique molecular identifiers to individual cDNA molecules, which allowed quantitative, reproducible TCR counting. One entry per CDR3 protein, called by TCRdb with MiXCR from the RACE reads. Of more than 250,000 distinct CDR3 sequences detected, 7.5% to 9% appear once; the ten largest clones hold under 2.5%. Source: whole blood, taken in connection with sensitization to the hapten diphenylcyclopropenone (DPC). The receptor's source is a woman aged 35 to 49 with alopecia areata. Some clones in this sample may be carry-over from other donors' samples. This chain uses TRBV18 with TRBJ2-1, with 8 bases lining up with TRBD2. CDR3 sequence (DNA): TGTGCCAGCTCACCTGGACTAGCTCGAAGCTCCTACAATGAGCAGTTCTTC. Translation: CASSPGLARSSYNEQFF.